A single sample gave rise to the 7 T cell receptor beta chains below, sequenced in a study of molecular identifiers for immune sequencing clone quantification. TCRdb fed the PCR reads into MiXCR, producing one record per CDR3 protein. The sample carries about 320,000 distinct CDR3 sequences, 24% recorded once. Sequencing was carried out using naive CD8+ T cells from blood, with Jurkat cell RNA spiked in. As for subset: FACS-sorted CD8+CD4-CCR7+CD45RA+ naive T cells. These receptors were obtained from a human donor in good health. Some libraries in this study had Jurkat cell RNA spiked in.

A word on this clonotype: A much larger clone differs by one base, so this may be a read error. The CDR3: CASSPWALFREQYF. In DNA, the CDR3 is TGTGCCAGCAGCCCGTGGGCCTTGTTCCGCGAGCAGTACTTC. The chain is built from TRBV2 and TRBJ2-7; D remains ambiguous. The CDR3 is 14 amino acids. The germline gives CDR1 SNHLY, CDR2 FYNNEI. V lost 6 bases, J lost 6 bases, and 18 bases lay in between.

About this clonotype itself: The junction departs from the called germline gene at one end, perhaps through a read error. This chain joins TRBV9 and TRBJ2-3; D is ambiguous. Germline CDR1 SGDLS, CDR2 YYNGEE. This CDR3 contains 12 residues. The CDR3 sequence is CAGSVEGDTQYF. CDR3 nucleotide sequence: TGTGCCGGCAGCGTAGAAGGGGATACGCAGTATTTT.

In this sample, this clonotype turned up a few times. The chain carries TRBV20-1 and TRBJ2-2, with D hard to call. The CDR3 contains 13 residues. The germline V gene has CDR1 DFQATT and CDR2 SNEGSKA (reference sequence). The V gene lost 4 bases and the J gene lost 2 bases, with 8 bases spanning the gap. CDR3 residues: CSAMGRNTGELFF. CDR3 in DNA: TGCAGTGCTATGGGCAGAAACACCGGGGAGCTGTTTTTT.

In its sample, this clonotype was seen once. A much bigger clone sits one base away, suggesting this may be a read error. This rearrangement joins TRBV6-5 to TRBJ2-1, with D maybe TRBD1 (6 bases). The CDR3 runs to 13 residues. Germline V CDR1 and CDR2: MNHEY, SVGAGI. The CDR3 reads CASRPVGADEQLF. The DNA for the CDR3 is TGTGCCAGCAGACCGGTGGGGGCCGATGAGCAGCTCTTC.

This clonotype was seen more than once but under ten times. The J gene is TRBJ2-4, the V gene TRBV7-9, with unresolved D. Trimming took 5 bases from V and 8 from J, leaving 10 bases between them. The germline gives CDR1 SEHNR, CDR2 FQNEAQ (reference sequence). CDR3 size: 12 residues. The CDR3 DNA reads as TGTGCCAGCAGCCCGTTCGGTGACATTCAGTACTTC. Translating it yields CASSPFGDIQYF.

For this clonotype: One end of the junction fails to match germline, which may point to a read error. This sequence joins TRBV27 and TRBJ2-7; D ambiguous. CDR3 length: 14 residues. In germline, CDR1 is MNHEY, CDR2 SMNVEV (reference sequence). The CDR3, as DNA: TGTGCCAGCAGTTTTGGCAGACAAACCTACGAGCAGTGCTTC. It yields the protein CASSFGRQTYEQCF.

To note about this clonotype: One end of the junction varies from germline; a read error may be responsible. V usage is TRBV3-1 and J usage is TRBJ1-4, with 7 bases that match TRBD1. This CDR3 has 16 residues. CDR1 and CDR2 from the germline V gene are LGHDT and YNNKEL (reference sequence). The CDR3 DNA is TGTGCCTGCAGCCAAGATGTTGGACAGGATAATGAAAAACTGTTTTTT. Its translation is CACSQDVGQDNEKLFF.